The 5 T cell receptor beta chains presented below share a single source sample, sequenced in a study of Tregs in tolerant kidney transplant recipients. Using immunoSEQ multiplex PCR, the repertoire was profiled, and TCRdb retains in-frame clones only, with some absent. Among about 94,000 clones listed, approximately 93% were seen once. This sample comprised CD4+ T cells from blood, obtained before the transplant. The receptors come from a human donor who received a combined kidney and bone marrow transplant.

A single count supports this clone. The chain recombines TRBV7-2 with TRBJ2-2; maybe TRBD2 (5 bases). The germline CDR1 and CDR2 sequences are SGHTA and FQGNSA. V was cut by 0 bases and J by 6 bases, with 8 bases left in between. The CDR3 has 14 amino acids. The CDR3 here is CASSLARAAGELFF. The CDR3 DNA follows: TGTGCCAGCAGCTTAGCGCGGGCCGCCGGGGAGCTGTTTTTT.

The chain has TRBV7-2 and TRBJ2-5; 10 bases fit TRBD2. The CDR3 runs to 13 residues. The germline V gene has CDR1 SGHTA and CDR2 FQGNSA. The V and J ends lost 5 bases and 8 bases, in that order; junction bases with no gene match: 5. The CDR3 loop reads CASSMGLAYTQYF. The DNA of the CDR3 is TGTGCCAGCAGCATGGGACTAGCGTACACCCAGTACTTC.

This clone appeared once. This rearrangement joins TRBV18 to TRBJ2-7, with 10 bases matching TRBD1. CDR1 is KGHSH and CDR2 is LQKENI in the germline V gene. The V gene end was trimmed by 3 bases and the J gene end by 3 bases; junction bases not matched to a gene: 5. This CDR3 spans 15 amino acids. The CDR3 protein is CASSPRTGGDYEQYF. Here the CDR3 DNA reads TGTGCCAGCTCACCGCGGACAGGGGGGGACTACGAGCAGTACTTC.

This chain connects TRBV2 to TRBJ2-6; D might be TRBD1 (6 bases). V lost 11 bases and J lost 0, with 17 bases in between. There are 16 residues in the CDR3. Germline CDR1 SNHLY, CDR2 FYNNEI. The CDR3 nucleotides read TGTGCCTCTCATTCCGGGACACTCTCTGGGGCCAACGTCCTGACTTTC. It codes for CASHSGTLSGANVLTF.

V gene TRBV18 combines with J gene TRBJ1-5, with TRBD1 identical over 7 bases. V lost 8 bases and J lost 3; bases outside the gene matches: 4. The CDR3 runs to 13 residues. Germline values: CDR1 KGHSH, CDR2 LQKENI. The DNA of the CDR3 is TGTGCCAGCGCCGGACAGGACAATCAGCCCCAGCATTTT. This codes for CASAGQDNQPQHF.